This T cell receptor beta chain emerged from a study of blood T cell repertoires in COVID-19. Study as a whole: PBMCs, B-cell-depleted T cells, or T cells were the source of the cDNA or gDNA that made up the material.

Original handling: The assay estimated nucleated cells by amplifying reference gene primers. Repertoires were generated with immunoSEQ multiplex PCR, while TCRdb's copy carries only in-frame clones and drops some. D and trimming were read from the DNA, whereas the V and J calls and clone size are those reported in that table. The sample carries approximately 180,000 clones, around nine tenths recorded once. Germline loops: CDR1 MNHEY, CDR2 SMNVEV (reference sequence). The CDR3 loop spans 17 amino acids. The V gene end was trimmed by 6 bases and the J gene end by 1 base; junction bases not matched to a gene: 8.

V is TRBV27 and J is TRBJ2-1; 11 bases align to TRBD2. This clonotype was obtained from a man aged 35 to 55 with active or convalescent COVID-19. Material for sequencing was peripheral blood. CDR3 residues: CASSVGTSGISYNEQFF. In DNA form, the CDR3 reads TGTGCCAGCAGCGTTGGGACTAGCGGAATTTCCTACAATGAGCAGTTCTTC.